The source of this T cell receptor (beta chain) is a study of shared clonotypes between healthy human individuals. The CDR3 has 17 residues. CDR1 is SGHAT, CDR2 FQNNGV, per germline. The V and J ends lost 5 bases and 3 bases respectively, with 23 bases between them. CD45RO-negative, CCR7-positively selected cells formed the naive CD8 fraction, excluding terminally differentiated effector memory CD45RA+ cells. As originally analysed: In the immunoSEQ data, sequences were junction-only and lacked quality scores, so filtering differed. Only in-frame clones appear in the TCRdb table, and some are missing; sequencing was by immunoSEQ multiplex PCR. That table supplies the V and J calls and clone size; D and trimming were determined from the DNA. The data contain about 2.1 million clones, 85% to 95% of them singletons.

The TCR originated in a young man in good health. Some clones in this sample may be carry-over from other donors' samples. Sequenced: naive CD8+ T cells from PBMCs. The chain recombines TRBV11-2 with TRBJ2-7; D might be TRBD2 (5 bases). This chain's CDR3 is CASSPSPWTESFYEQYF. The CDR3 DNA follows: TGTGCCAGCAGCCCTAGCCCCTGGACGGAAAGCTTCTACGAGCAGTACTTC.